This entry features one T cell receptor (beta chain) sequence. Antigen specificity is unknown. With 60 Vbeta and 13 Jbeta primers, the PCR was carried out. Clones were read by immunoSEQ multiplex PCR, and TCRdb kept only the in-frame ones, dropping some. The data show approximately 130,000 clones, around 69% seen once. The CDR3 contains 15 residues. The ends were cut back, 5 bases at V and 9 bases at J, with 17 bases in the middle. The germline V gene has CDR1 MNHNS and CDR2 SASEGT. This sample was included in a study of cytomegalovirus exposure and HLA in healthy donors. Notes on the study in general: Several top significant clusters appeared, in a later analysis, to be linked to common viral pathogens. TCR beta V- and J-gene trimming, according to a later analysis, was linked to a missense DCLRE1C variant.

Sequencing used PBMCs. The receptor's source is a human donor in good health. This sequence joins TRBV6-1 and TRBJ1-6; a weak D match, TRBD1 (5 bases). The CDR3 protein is CASSPSGVGGSPLHF. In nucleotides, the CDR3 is TGTGCCAGCAGTCCCTCGGGCGTGGGGGGTTCACCCCTCCACTTT.